This TCR beta chain was identified during a study of blood T cell repertoires in COVID-19. Only in-frame clones appear in the TCRdb table, and some are missing; sequencing was by immunoSEQ multiplex PCR. The table includes some 450,000 clones, 70% to 90% detected once. Germline CDR1 and CDR2: MGHRA and YSYEKL. The CDR3 totals 12 residues. V dropped 2 bases and J dropped 13; count of bases not matched to a gene: 4. During active infection, Seattle patients enrolled and were then monitored through disease. Source material: peripheral blood. The origin of this receptor is a young man with COVID-19, enrolled during active disease. The chain is built from TRBV4-1 and TRBJ2-2; 7 positions match TRBD1. CDR3 sequence: CASSQRQGGLFF. CDR3 bases: TGCGCCAGCAGCCAAAGACAGGGTGGGCTGTTTTTT.